The next 22 T cell receptor beta chains were all read from a single sample in a study of early T cells in non-severe SARS-CoV-2 infection. TCRdb passed the 5' RACE reads through MiXCR, listing each CDR3 protein once. The sample has 20,000 to 25,000 distinct CDR3 sequences; 3.5% to 5% are singletons. The specimen sequenced was whole blood. The receptors come from an adult who was a healthcare worker with PCR-confirmed SARS-CoV-2 infection or an uninfected control (not recorded which).

This clonotype is medium-sized within its sample. The chain links TRBV25-1 to TRBJ1-5; no clear D gene. The CDR3 consists of 15 residues. Per germline, CDR1 MGHDK and CDR2 SYGVNS. V was cut by 8 bases and J by 1 base, with 15 bases left in between. CDR3 sequence: CASGGSLGSNQPQHF. The CDR3 DNA follows: TGTGCCAGCGGCGGGAGTTTAGGGAGCAATCAGCCCCAGCATTTT.

V and J are TRBV28 and TRBJ2-7; tentatively, D is TRBD1 (5 bases). Germline V gene lookup returns CDR1 MDHEN and CDR2 SYDVKM. The CDR3 is made up of 14 amino acids. Trimming took 3 bases from V and 6 from J, leaving 15 bases between them. CDR3 DNA: TGTGCCAGCAGTTTCGCAGGGATCTCCCCCGAGCAGTACTTC. Its protein is CASSFAGISPEQYF.

This clonotype was counted many times. The chain couples TRBV6-2 or TRBV6-3 to TRBJ1-5; TRBD1 is a possible D gene (5 bases). This CDR3 is 12 amino acids long. Trimming took 6 bases from V and 5 from J, leaving 8 bases between them. CDR1 MNHEY and CDR2 SVGEGT come from the germline V gene. The CDR3 loop reads CASSRRDQPQHF. CDR3 DNA: TGTGCCAGCAGCCGCAGGGATCAGCCCCAGCATTTT.

There are many counts of this clonotype. The chain combines TRBV12-3 or TRBV12-4 with TRBJ2-3, with a possible D match to TRBD1 (6 bases). The CDR3 spans 17 residues. Trimming left V 5 bases short and J 2 bases short, with 20 bases between. In DNA form, the CDR3 reads TGTGCCAGCAGTCCCGTGGCAGGGGTGAGGGCCACAGATACGCAGTATTTT. Protein sequence: CASSPVAGVRATDTQYF.

This clonotype came up once. A much larger clone differs from this one at a single base, so this may be a read error. The J gene is TRBJ2-7, the V gene TRBV4-2; D is tentatively TRBD1 or TRBD2 (6 bases each). V was shortened by 7 bases and J by 0 bases, with 16 bases between the two germline ends. The CDR3 length is 15 residues. Per the germline V gene, CDR1 is LGHNA and CDR2 is YNFKEQ. The CDR3 loop is CASTNNRDSSYEQYF. In nucleotides, the CDR3 is TGTGCCAGCACCAATAACAGGGACTCCTCCTACGAGCAGTACTTC.

The chain uses TRBV7-2 and TRBJ2-7; D may correspond to TRBD1 or TRBD2 (5 bases each). V was cut by 10 bases and J by 5 bases, with 18 bases left in between. CDR3 size: 13 residues. Germline V gene sequence: CDR1 SGHTA, CDR2 FQGNSA. DNA for the CDR3: TGTGCCACCCGCTGGTCAGGGAGCCACGAGCAGTACTTC. Its translation is CATRWSGSHEQYF. The variable domain in full, completed from reference TRBV7-2 and TRBJ2-7, reads GAGVSQSPSNKVTEKGKDVELRCDPISGHTALYWYRQSLGQGLEFLIYFQGNSAPDKSGLPSDRFSAERTGGSVSTLTIQRTQQEDSAVYLCATRWSGSHEQYFGPGTRLTVT.

This clonotype was counted only a few times. This chain connects TRBV19 to TRBJ1-6; TRBD1 matches 7 bases. The length of the CDR3 is 14 residues. V was clipped by 7 bases and J by 8 bases; unmatched bases: 8. Germline V gene data show CDR1 as LNHDA and CDR2 as SQIVND (reference sequence). The CDR3 DNA follows: TGTGCCAGTAAGATGACAGGGATGGATTCACCCCTCCACTTT. This encodes CASKMTGMDSPLHF.

This clonotype was picked up many times. V is TRBV7-9 and J is TRBJ1-1; 8 positions match TRBD1. Germline trimming cut 5 bases from V and 1 base from J; bases unmatched to any gene: 9. CDR1 and CDR2 from the germline V gene are SEHNR and FQNEAQ (reference sequence). CDR3 size: 16 residues. CDR3 region: CASSHPRDRKNTEAFF. The CDR3 nucleotides are TGTGCCAGCAGCCACCCTAGGGACAGGAAGAACACTGAAGCTTTCTTT. Combining the CDR3 with reference TRBV7-9 and TRBJ1-1 gives the whole variable domain DTGVSQNPRHKITKRGQNVTFRCDPISEHNRLYWYRQTLGQGPEFLTYFQNEAQLEKSRLLSDRFSAERPKGSFSTLEIQRTEQGDSAMYLCASSHPRDRKNTEAFFGQGTRLTVV.

This clonotype was seen repeatedly, ten times or more. The genes are TRBV5-1 and TRBJ1-5; tentatively, D is TRBD1 (5 bases). Trimming cost V 3 bases and J 5 bases, with 21 bases left between them. This CDR3 is built from 17 residues. Per germline, CDR1 SGHRS and CDR2 YFSETQ. The CDR3 DNA sequence: TGCGCCAGCAGCTGGGGGACCTCGGAAGGAGGCTATCAGCCCCAGCATTTT. Translating gives CASSWGTSEGGYQPQHF.

In this sample, this clonotype turned up many times. The V gene is TRBV29-1, the J gene TRBJ2-3; 8 nucleotides match TRBD1. CDR3 length: 16 residues. V lost 3 bases, J lost 1 base, and 9 bases stayed unmatched. Germline CDR1 is SQVTM and CDR2 is ANQGSEA. The CDR3 DNA reads TGCAGCGTTGATAGGCAGGGGGCTTGGGGCACAGATACGCAGTATTTT. Amino acids: CSVDRQGAWGTDTQYF.

This clonotype ranks as medium-sized (0.01 to 0.1%). The CDR3 sequence: CASTSGPQTYNEQFF. CDR3 nucleotides: TGTGCCAGCACCTCCGGCCCCCAAACCTACAATGAGCAGTTCTTC. The rearrangement joins TRBV5-4 to TRBJ2-1, with unresolved D. V lost 6 bases, J lost 2 bases, and 15 bases lay in between. Germline V lookup: CDR1 SGHNT, CDR2 YYREEE (reference sequence). This CDR3 contains 15 residues. The entire variable domain, with the rest obtained from reference TRBV5-4 and TRBJ2-1, is as follows: ETGVTQSPTHLIKTRGQQVTLRCSSQSGHNTVSWYQQALGQGPQFIFQYYREEENGRGNFPPRFSGLQFPNYSSELNVNALELDDSALYLCASTSGPQTYNEQFFGPGTRLTVL.

The chain uses TRBV29-1 and TRBJ1-2; D ambiguous. Germline loops: CDR1 SQVTM, CDR2 ANQGSEA. With 4 bases removed from V and 8 bases from J, the gap between germline ends came to 11 bases. This CDR3 region has 11 residues. As DNA, the CDR3 is TGCAGCGTTGTTTCAGGCAGGGGCTACACCTTC. Its translation: CSVVSGRGYTF.

This chain joins TRBV7-9 and TRBJ2-1, with TRBD1 matching over 7 bases. The CDR3 consists of 18 residues. The J segment lost 2 bases and the V segment lost 5 bases, leaving 15 bases of the junction unmatched. The germline gives CDR1 SEHNR, CDR2 FQNEAQ (reference sequence). The CDR3 coding sequence is TGTGCCAGCAGCCGCACCCTCGGCTGGGACAGAGCCTACAATGAGCAGTTCTTC. Amino acids: CASSRTLGWDRAYNEQFF.

A few counts support this clonotype. The junction does not match germline at one end; this may be a read error. The V call is TRBV11-2, the J call TRBJ2-1, with 8 bases that match TRBD2. Germline V gives CDR1 SGHAT, CDR2 FQNNGV. The CDR3 loop spans 16 amino acids. The CDR3 is CAGSPIRGGSRNEQFF. The CDR3, as DNA: TGTGCCGGCAGCCCCATACGGGGGGGCAGTCGGAATGAGCAGTTCTTC.

This clonotype showed up many times. The rearrangement joins TRBV7-2 to TRBJ2-7; 7 positions agree with TRBD2. V lost 3 bases, J lost 4 bases, and 9 bases stayed unmatched. The CDR3 has 15 amino acids. CDR1 and CDR2 from the germline V gene are SGHTA and FQGNSA. CDR3 protein: CASSLSGVLLYEQYF. In nucleotides, the CDR3 is TGTGCCAGCAGCTTGAGCGGGGTTCTTTTGTACGAGCAGTACTTC.

In its sample, this clonotype was seen a few times. The genes are TRBV4-2 and TRBJ1-4; TRBD1 matches at 9 bases. There are 14 residues in the CDR3. V gave up 5 bases and J gave up 4 bases; unmatched junction bases: 2. Germline V gene data show CDR1 as LGHNA and CDR2 as YNFKEQ. The CDR3 spells CASSRGQGNEKLFF. The CDR3, as DNA: TGTGCCAGCAGCAGGGGACAGGGTAATGAAAAACTGTTTTTT.

In its sample, this clonotype ranks as medium-sized. The chain links TRBV19 to TRBJ1-2, with D tentatively TRBD1 (6 bases). V was clipped by 7 bases and J by 3 bases, with 12 bases between them. The CDR3 spans 13 residues. The germline V gene has CDR1 LNHDA and CDR2 SQIVND (reference sequence). The CDR3 protein is CASTPNRDYGYTF. The CDR3 DNA reads as TGTGCCAGTACCCCTAACAGGGACTATGGCTACACCTTC.

This sequence joins TRBV4-3 and TRBJ2-7; TRBD1 agrees at 7 bases. With 0 bases clipped from V and 3 bases from J, the junction kept 8 bases outside the gene matches. In germline, CDR1 is LGHNA, CDR2 YSLEER. The CDR3 extends over 16 amino acids. This chain's CDR3 is CASSQDIRQGSYEQYF. As DNA, the CDR3 is TGCGCCAGCAGCCAAGATATAAGACAGGGCAGCTACGAGCAGTACTTC.

This clonotype was found many times. The rearrangement uses TRBV7-6 and TRBJ2-3; 9 bases match TRBD1. This CDR3 comprises 16 residues. V lost 5 bases, J lost 3 bases, and 9 bases stayed unmatched. Germline V gene lookup returns CDR1 SGHVS and CDR2 FNYEAQ. The CDR3 loop is CASSPIEGQGTDTQYF. The CDR3 bases are TGTGCCAGCAGCCCAATAGAGGGACAGGGTACAGATACGCAGTATTTT.

This clonotype was counted at least ten times. The V gene is TRBV19, the J gene TRBJ2-7; 9 nucleotides match TRBD2. After removal of 2 bases from V and 0 bases from J, the junction contained 11 bases not matched to a gene. The germline V gene encodes CDR1 LNHDA and CDR2 SQIVND (reference sequence). The CDR3 is 18 amino acids. The CDR3 spells CASSIRGSGGAVSYEQYF. In DNA, the CDR3 is TGTGCCAGTAGTATAAGAGGTAGCGGGGGAGCCGTCTCCTACGAGCAGTACTTC. Filled out from reference TRBV19 and TRBJ2-7, the complete variable domain reads DGGITQSPKYLFRKEGQNVTLSCEQNLNHDAMYWYRQDPGQGLRLIYYSQIVNDFQKGDIAEGYSVSREKKESFPLTVTSAQKNPTAFYLCASSIRGSGGAVSYEQYFGPGTRLTVT.

The table lists this clonotype with many counts. The V gene is TRBV5-6, the J gene TRBJ2-7, with no clear D. Between the trimmed V and J ends, which lost 0 bases and 2 bases, there was a span of 18 bases. CDR1 and CDR2 from the germline V gene are SGHDT and YYEEEE. This CDR3 is 17 amino acids long. The CDR3 DNA follows: TGTGCCAGCAGCTTGGCGGCACCAACTTTCTTGACCTACGAGCAGTACTTC. Residues: CASSLAAPTFLTYEQYF.

Sample share makes this clonotype medium-sized. V gene TRBV28 combines with J gene TRBJ2-3; unclear D gene. Germline loops: CDR1 MDHEN, CDR2 SYDVKM. This CDR3 is built from 12 residues. V lost 2 bases and J lost 8, with 8 bases in between. The CDR3 protein is CASSLEFVTQYF. In DNA form, the CDR3 reads TGTGCCAGCAGTTTAGAGTTTGTTACGCAGTATTTT. The full variable domain, its missing parts supplied by reference TRBV28 and TRBJ2-3, is DVKVTQSSRYLVKRTGEKVFLECVQDMDHENMFWYRQDPGLGLRLIYFSYDVKMKEKGDIPEGYSVSREKKERFSLILESASTNQTSMYLCASSLEFVTQYFGPGTRLTVL.